A single sample gave rise to the 21 T cell receptor beta chains below, sequenced in a study. MiXCR, run by TCRdb on the 5' RACE reads, gives a single entry per CDR3 protein. The sample has roughly 58,000 distinct CDR3 sequences, around 20% seen once. Treg sorting used a CD4+CD25+CD127-/low gate. Specimen: tumor-infiltrating Tregs sorted from the breast tumor. Receptor source: a female donor with breast cancer.

This clonotype has a handful of counts. This sequence joins TRBV12-3 or TRBV12-4 and TRBJ2-1; D might be TRBD2 (5 bases). The CDR3 sequence is 13 residues long. Trimming left V 7 bases short and J 4 bases short, with 11 bases between. CDR3 sequence (DNA): TGTGCCAGCACCACCGGGGTGTACAATGAGCAGTTCTTC. Translation gives CASTTGVYNEQFF.

This clonotype was counted many times. The J gene is TRBJ1-2, the V gene TRBV20-1; the D gene is possibly TRBD1 (6 bases). The germline gives CDR1 DFQATT, CDR2 SNEGSKA (reference sequence). The V gene lost 4 bases and the J gene lost 4 bases, with 16 bases spanning the gap. The CDR3 consists of 14 residues. The CDR3 protein is CSAKVGALRYGYTF. In DNA, the CDR3 is TGCAGTGCTAAGGTGGGGGCCCTTCGCTATGGCTACACCTTC.

Regarding this clonotype: The conserved closing phenylalanine or tryptophan is absent in this CDR3, likely reflecting a read error. The chain has TRBV7-2 and TRBJ2-5, with D uncertain. The CDR3 totals 12 residues. Germline values: CDR1 SGHTA, CDR2 FQGNSA. The V end lost 2 bases, the J end lost 7 bases, and 8 bases lay between the germline ends. For the CDR3, the DNA is TGTACCAGCAGCTTATCCAGGTCGACCCAGTACTCC. Protein product: CTSSLSRSTQYS.

This clonotype has only a few counts. This sequence joins TRBV30 and TRBJ2-2; D is ambiguous. V lost 2 bases, J lost 1 base, and 2 bases lay in between. CDR1 is GTSNPN, CDR2 SVGIG, per germline (reference sequence). The CDR3 runs to 12 residues. The CDR3 coding sequence is TGTGCCTGGAGTAGGAACACCGGGGAGCTGTTTTTT. It yields the protein CAWSRNTGELFF.

The rearrangement links TRBV20-1 to TRBJ2-7, with D perhaps TRBD1 (5 bases). Trimming took off 2 bases at V and 7 bases at J, with 21 bases between the two ends. The germline CDR1 and CDR2 sequences are DFQATT and SNEGSKA (reference sequence). The CDR3 length is 15 residues. The CDR3 nucleotides are TGCAGTGCTAGACCAGCAGGGCCGCTTTCGGGTGAGCAGTACTTC. Amino acid sequence: CSARPAGPLSGEQYF.

This clonotype was recorded many times. CDR3 residues: CASSQPRLAGGQLQFF. CDR3 bases: TGCGCCAGCAGCCAGCCCAGGCTAGCGGGAGGTCAGCTGCAGTTCTTC. The chain combines TRBV4-1 with TRBJ2-1, with 11 bases aligning to TRBD2. Germline lookup yields CDR1 MGHRA and CDR2 YSYEKL. V shed 3 bases and J 12 bases; nucleotides not matched to a gene: 13. The CDR3 extends over 16 amino acids.

The chain carries TRBV2 and TRBJ1-1; possibly TRBD1 for D (6 bases). Germline V gene data show CDR1 as SNHLY and CDR2 as FYNNEI. Trimming took 7 bases from V and 4 from J, leaving 13 bases between them. The CDR3 runs to 13 residues. CDR3 DNA sequence: TGTGCCAGCACCGGGGGCTATGGCACTGAAGCTTTCTTT. This gives the protein CASTGGYGTEAFF.

There are a few counts of this clonotype. This chain links TRBV5-1 with TRBJ1-1; a weak D match, TRBD1 (5 bases). Germline CDR1 reads SGHRS; CDR2 reads YFSETQ. The CDR3 length is 15 residues. The V gene lost 3 bases and the J gene lost 0 bases, with 12 bases spanning the gap. Written as DNA, the CDR3 is TGCGCCAGCAGCTGGGAGACAGCCATGAACACTGAAGCTTTCTTT. This sequence encodes CASSWETAMNTEAFF. The full variable domain, in which reference TRBV5-1 and TRBJ1-1 provide the parts outside the CDR3, is KAGVTQTPRYLIKTRGQQVTLSCSPISGHRSVSWYQQTPGQGLQFLFEYFSETQRNKGNFPGRFSGRQFSNSRSEMNVSTLELGDSALYLCASSWETAMNTEAFFGQGTRLTVV.

This clonotype showed up just a few times. V is TRBV5-4 and J is TRBJ2-3; 8 bases map to TRBD2. The CDR3 loop spans 15 amino acids. The germline V gene encodes CDR1 SGHNT and CDR2 YYREEE (reference sequence). J gave up 1 base and V 2 bases, and 3 bases lay outside the gene matches. The CDR3 bases are TGTGCCAGCAGCTTCCGAGCGGGGGGCACAGATACGCAGTATTTT. Protein sequence: CASSFRAGGTDTQYF.

This clonotype was observed a few times. J is TRBJ2-3 and V is TRBV10-3; possibly TRBD2 for D (5 bases). The CDR3 is made up of 14 amino acids. The ends were cut back, 8 bases at V and 2 bases at J, with 14 bases in the middle. CDR1 ENHRY and CDR2 SYGVKD come from the germline V gene. The CDR3 nucleotides read TGTGCCATCGCTCGGCGGACTTCCACAGATACGCAGTATTTT. Residues: CAIARRTSTDTQYF.

Of note for this clonotype: An end of the junction differs from the germline gene, which may be a read error. The genes are TRBV6-5 and TRBJ1-4; maybe TRBD1 (6 bases). CDR1 is MNHEY and CDR2 is SVGAGI in the germline V gene. The CDR3 runs 15 residues. The CDR3 is CASSESGGLNGKLFF. CDR3 coding DNA: TGTGCCAGCAGTGAATCGGGGGGGCTTAATGGAAAACTGTTTTTT.

Many counts were recorded for this clonotype. The chain uses TRBV5-4 and TRBJ1-2, with 7 bases fitting TRBD1. This CDR3 region has 15 residues. The V and J ends lost 3 bases and 5 bases, in that order; junction bases with no gene match: 10. Germline CDR1 is SGHNT and CDR2 is YYREEE (reference sequence). This CDR3 reads CASSSPDREGYGYTF. In DNA, the CDR3 is TGTGCCAGCAGCTCCCCCGACAGGGAGGGGTATGGCTACACCTTC.

CDR3 sequence (DNA): TGCAGTGCTATAGGACGAGGGGGCACCGGGGAGCTGTTTTTT. Translated: CSAIGRGGTGELFF. The genes are TRBV20-1 and TRBJ2-2, with D possibly TRBD1 on 6 matching bases. This CDR3 contains 14 residues. Germline V lookup: CDR1 DFQATT, CDR2 SNEGSKA (reference sequence). V was pared by 4 bases and J by 4 bases, with 13 bases between.

This clonotype was recorded a few times. The chain is built from TRBV7-2 and TRBJ2-7; tentatively, D is TRBD1 (5 bases). The CDR3 runs 13 residues. Germline V CDR1 and CDR2: SGHTA, FQGNSA. The V end was cut by 2 bases, the J end by 6 bases, with 11 bases between. The CDR3 DNA follows: TGTGCCAGCAGCTTATTCGCCGACAGCGAGCAGTACTTC. The encoded protein is CASSLFADSEQYF.

This clonotype came up many times. The rearrangement links TRBV7-3 to TRBJ2-3, with a tentative D call TRBD1 (6 bases). Trimming removed 0 bases from V and 6 bases from J, with 10 bases in between. CDR1 and CDR2 from the germline V gene are SGHTA and FQGTGA. The CDR3 extends over 14 amino acids. CDR3 residues: CASSLTYRDDTQYF. The CDR3 coding sequence is TGTGCCAGCAGCTTAACGTACAGGGACGATACGCAGTATTTT.

The V and J genes are TRBV6-1 and TRBJ2-7, with TRBD2 matching over 10 bases. Germline CDR1 reads MNHNS; CDR2 reads SASEGT. Trimming cost V 6 bases and J 4 bases; bases outside gene matches: 21. This CDR3 has 19 amino acids. The DNA for the CDR3 is TGTGCCAGCAGGCGGGAGGACACTCGACAACTAGCGGGGAGGTACGAGCAGTACTTC. Encoded protein: CASRREDTRQLAGRYEQYF.

Many counts were recorded for this clonotype. J is TRBJ1-4 and V is TRBV7-9; 7 bases agree with TRBD1. Losses at the gene ends were 0 bases for V and 10 bases for J; bases not matched to a gene: 14. The CDR3 contains 17 residues. The germline CDR1 and CDR2 sequences are SEHNR and FQNEAQ (reference sequence). The CDR3 nucleotides are TGTGCCAGCAGCTTAGCAGGGGGCGCAGGAGGGTCCAGAAAACTGTTTTTT. As protein: CASSLAGGAGGSRKLFF.

In its sample, this clonotype was seen many times. This chain connects TRBV7-3 to TRBJ1-2, with D unresolved. Germline CDR1 is SGHTA and CDR2 is FQGTGA. V was shortened by 5 bases and J by 0 bases, with 16 bases between the two germline ends. CDR3 length equals 16 residues. The CDR3 region is CASSRSFNTANYGYTF. DNA of the CDR3: TGTGCCAGCAGCCGGAGCTTCAACACCGCTAACTATGGCTACACCTTC.

This clonotype was detected a few times. J is TRBJ2-5 and V is TRBV25-1; TRBD2 is a possible D gene (5 bases). Germline CDR1 and CDR2: MGHDK and SYGVNS. V shed 10 bases and J shed 2 bases, with 14 bases lying between them. The CDR3 extends over 13 amino acids. The CDR3 DNA follows: TGTGCCACCAGACGGGAAGGGCAAGAGACCCAGTACTTC. The encoded protein is CATRREGQETQYF.

This clonotype has a count of ten or more. The chain employs TRBV5-1 and TRBJ2-3; 7 nucleotides match TRBD1. V shed 2 bases and J 6 bases; nucleotides not matched to a gene: 9. The germline V gene encodes CDR1 SGHRS and CDR2 YFSETQ. The CDR3 extends over 15 amino acids. The CDR3: CASSLPGQTADTQYF. The CDR3 DNA sequence: TGCGCCAGCAGCTTACCGGGACAGACGGCGGATACGCAGTATTTT.

This clonotype came up a few times. The rearrangement joins TRBV20-1 to TRBJ1-2; 10 positions agree with TRBD1. Germline CDR1 DFQATT, CDR2 SNEGSKA (reference sequence). V shed 3 bases, J shed 8 bases, and the junction held 3 bases outside the gene matches. The CDR3 is 12 residues long. The CDR3 DNA sequence: TGCAGTGCTAGGACAGGGGGCAGGGGCTACACCTTC. Its translation: CSARTGGRGYTF.